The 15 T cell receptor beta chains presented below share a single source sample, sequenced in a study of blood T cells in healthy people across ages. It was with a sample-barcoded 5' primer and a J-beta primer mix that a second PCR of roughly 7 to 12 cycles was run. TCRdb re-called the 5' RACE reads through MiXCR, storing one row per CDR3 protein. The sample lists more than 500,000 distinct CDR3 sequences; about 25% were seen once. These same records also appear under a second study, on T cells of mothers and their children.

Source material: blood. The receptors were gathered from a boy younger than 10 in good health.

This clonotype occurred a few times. The CDR3, as DNA: TGCGCCAGCAGCTTGGACGACCAGAGCTCCTACGAGCAGTACTTC. Its translation is CASSLDDQSSYEQYF. This chain connects TRBV5-1 to TRBJ2-7; D is undetermined. Trimming pared 0 bases from V and 0 bases from J, leaving 10 bases between. Germline V gives CDR1 SGHRS, CDR2 YFSETQ. The CDR3 sequence is 15 residues long.

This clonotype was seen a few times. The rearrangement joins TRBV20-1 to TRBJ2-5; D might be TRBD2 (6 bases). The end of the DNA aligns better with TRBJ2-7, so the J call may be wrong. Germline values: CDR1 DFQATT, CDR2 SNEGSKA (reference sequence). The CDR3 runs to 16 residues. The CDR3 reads CSAREAGGASAYEQYF. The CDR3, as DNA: TGCAGTGCTAGAGAGGCGGGTGGGGCTAGCGCCTACGAGCAGTACTTC.

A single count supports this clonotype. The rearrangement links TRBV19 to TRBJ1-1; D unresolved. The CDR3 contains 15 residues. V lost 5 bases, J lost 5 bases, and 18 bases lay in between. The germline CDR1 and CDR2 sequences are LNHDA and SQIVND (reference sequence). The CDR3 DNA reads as TGTGCCAGTAGTTACCGGGGTCCCCTCCAAACTGAAGCTTTCTTT. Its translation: CASSYRGPLQTEAFF.

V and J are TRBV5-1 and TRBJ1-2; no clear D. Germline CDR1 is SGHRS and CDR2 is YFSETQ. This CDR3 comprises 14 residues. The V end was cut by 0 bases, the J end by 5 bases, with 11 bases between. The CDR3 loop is CASSLAAREYGYTF. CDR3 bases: TGCGCCAGCAGCTTGGCCGCCAGAGAATATGGCTACACCTTC.

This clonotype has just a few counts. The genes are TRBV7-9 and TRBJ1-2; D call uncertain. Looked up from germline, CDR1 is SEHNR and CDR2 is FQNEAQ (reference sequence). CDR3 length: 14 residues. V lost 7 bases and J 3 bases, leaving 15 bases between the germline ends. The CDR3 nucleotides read TGTGCCAGCAACGATGACTGGGTGGACTATGGCTACACCTTC. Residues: CASNDDWVDYGYTF.

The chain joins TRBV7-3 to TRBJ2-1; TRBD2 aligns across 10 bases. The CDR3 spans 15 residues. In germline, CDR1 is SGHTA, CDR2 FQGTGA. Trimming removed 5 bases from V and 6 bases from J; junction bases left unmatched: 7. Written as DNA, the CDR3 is TGTGCCAGCAGCCCCCTAGCGGGAGCCCCCAATGAGCAGTTCTTC. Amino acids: CASSPLAGAPNEQFF.

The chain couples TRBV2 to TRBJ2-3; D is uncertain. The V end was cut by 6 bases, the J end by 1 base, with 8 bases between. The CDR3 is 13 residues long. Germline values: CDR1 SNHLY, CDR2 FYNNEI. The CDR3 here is CASRIEGTDTQYF. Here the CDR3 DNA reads TGTGCCAGCAGAATTGAGGGCACAGATACGCAGTATTTT. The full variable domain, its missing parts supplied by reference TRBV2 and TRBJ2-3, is EPEVTQTPSHQVTQMGQEVILRCVPISNHLYFYWYRQILGQKVEFLVSFYNNEISEKSEIFDDQFSVERPDGSNFTLKIRSTKLEDSAMYFCASRIEGTDTQYFGPGTRLTVL.

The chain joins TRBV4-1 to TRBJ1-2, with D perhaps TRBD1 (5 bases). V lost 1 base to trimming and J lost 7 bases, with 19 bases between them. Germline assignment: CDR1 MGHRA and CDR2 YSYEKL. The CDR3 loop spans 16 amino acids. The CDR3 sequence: CASSQGGGRLWGGYTF. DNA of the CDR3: TGCGCCAGCAGCCAAGGCGGGGGTCGGCTCTGGGGTGGCTACACCTTC.

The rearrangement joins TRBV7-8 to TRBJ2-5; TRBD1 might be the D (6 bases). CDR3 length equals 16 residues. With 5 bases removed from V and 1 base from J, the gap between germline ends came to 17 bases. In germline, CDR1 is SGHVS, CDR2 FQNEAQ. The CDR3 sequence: CASSPGVGQIQETQYF. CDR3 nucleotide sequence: TGTGCCAGCAGCCCAGGGGTTGGGCAGATCCAAGAGACCCAGTACTTC. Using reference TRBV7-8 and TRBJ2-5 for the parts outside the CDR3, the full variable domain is GAGVSQSPRYKVAKRGQDVALRCDPISGHVSLFWYQQALGQGPEFLTYFQNEAQLDKSGLPSDRFFAERPEGSVSTLKIQRTQQEDSAVYLCASSPGVGQIQETQYFGPGTRLLVL.

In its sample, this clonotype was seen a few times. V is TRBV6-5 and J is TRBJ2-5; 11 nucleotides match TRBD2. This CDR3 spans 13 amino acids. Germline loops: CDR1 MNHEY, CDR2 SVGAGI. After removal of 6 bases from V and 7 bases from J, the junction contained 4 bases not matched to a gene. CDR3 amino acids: CASSPGLAGTQYF. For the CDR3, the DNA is TGTGCCAGCAGCCCCGGACTAGCGGGGACCCAGTACTTC.

CDR3 protein: CSVRTSGGAITQYF. CDR3 coding DNA: TGCAGCGTTCGAACTAGCGGGGGGGCAATAACGCAGTATTTT. This chain uses TRBV29-1 with TRBJ2-3; 13 bases are shared with TRBD2. The CDR3 runs 14 residues. The V gene end was trimmed by 5 bases and the J gene end by 9 bases; junction bases not matched to a gene: 8. Germline assignment: CDR1 SQVTM and CDR2 ANQGSEA.

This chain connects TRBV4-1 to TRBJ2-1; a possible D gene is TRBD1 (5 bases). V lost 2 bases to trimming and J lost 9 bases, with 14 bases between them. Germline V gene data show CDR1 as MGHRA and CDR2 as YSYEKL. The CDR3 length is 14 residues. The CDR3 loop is CASSQSGPLTEQFF. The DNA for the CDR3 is TGCGCCAGCAGCCAATCAGGGCCCCTCACTGAGCAGTTCTTC.

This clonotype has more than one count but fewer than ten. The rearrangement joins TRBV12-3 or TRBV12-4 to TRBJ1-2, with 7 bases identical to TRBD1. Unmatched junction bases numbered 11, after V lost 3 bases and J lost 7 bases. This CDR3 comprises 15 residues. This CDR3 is CASSFVTGEEVGYTF. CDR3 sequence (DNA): TGTGCCAGCAGTTTCGTAACAGGGGAAGAAGTTGGCTACACCTTC.

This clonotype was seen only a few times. The CDR3 loop is CASSVTSGGARGETQYF. CDR3 DNA sequence: TGCGCCAGCAGTGTGACTAGCGGGGGCGCGAGGGGAGAGACCCAGTACTTC. The chain joins TRBV10-2 to TRBJ2-5, with 12 bases matching TRBD2. Germline values: CDR1 WSHSY, CDR2 SAAADI. The CDR3 covers 17 residues. Losses at the gene ends were 4 bases for V and 4 bases for J; bases not matched to a gene: 10.

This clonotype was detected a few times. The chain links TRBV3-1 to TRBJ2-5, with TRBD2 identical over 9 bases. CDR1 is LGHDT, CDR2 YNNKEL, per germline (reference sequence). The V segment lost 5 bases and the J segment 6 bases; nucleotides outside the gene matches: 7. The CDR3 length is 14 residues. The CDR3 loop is CASSYRTSAKTQYF. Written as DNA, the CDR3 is TGTGCCAGCAGCTACCGGACTAGCGCAAAGACCCAGTACTTC.